These T cell receptor beta chains were read from a single sample in a study of neurological immune-mediated disorders. TCRdb independently ran MiXCR on the 5' RACE reads; one entry per CDR3 protein. The sample lists 55,000 or so distinct CDR3 sequences, over 4% occurring once. The sample comprised PBMCs. Source of these receptors: a man between 50 and 59 years old with multiple sclerosis. The CDR3 runs from the conserved cysteine through the conserved F or W. D genes are given only for firm matches. A row's size may be missing; if present it is once, few, many or a size class.

NA	many	TRBV7-8	TRBJ2-1	TGTGCCAGCAGCTTAAGGGGGTCCTACAATGAGCAGTTCTTC	CASSLRGSYNEQFF
NA	NA	TRBV10-3	TRBJ1-2	TGTGCCATCAGTGAGGACTCTAACTATGGCTACACCTTC	CAISEDSNYGYTF
NA	many	TRBV5-5	TRBJ1-1	TGTGCCAGCACCGCTGGGGGCAAAACAGGGAGGGCTTTCTTT	CASTAGGKTGRAFF
NA	many	TRBV28	TRBJ1-4	TGTGCCAGCGGGGGCTCCGGGGGACCTGCAACTAATGAAAAACTGTTTTTT	CASGGSGGPATNEKLFF
NA	NA	TRBV5-1	TRBJ2-7	TGCGCCAGCAGCCCGGGTGGGACACCGCTCTACGAGCAGTACTTC	CASSPGGTPLYEQYF
TRBD1	many	TRBV6-6	TRBJ1-2	TGTGCCAGCACTACCGACAGGGGTGGCTACACCTTC	CASTTDRGGYTF
NA	many	TRBV10-3	TRBJ1-5	TGTGCCATCAGTGAGTCGACCTTTCAGCCCCAGCATTTT	CAISESTFQPQHF
NA	many	TRBV29-1	TRBJ2-7	TGCAGCGTTGAATCGGGGCAGGGAAAGGTCTACGAGCAGTACTTC	CSVESGQGKVYEQYF
NA	many	TRBV5-1	TRBJ2-1	TGCGCCAGCAGCTTCCCCTCCGGGGGAATTCATGAGCAGTTCTTC	CASSFPSGGIHEQFF
NA	many	TRBV28	TRBJ1-1	TGTGCCACGCAGGGACGCGGGGGCGCTGAAGCTTTCTTT	CATQGRGGAEAFF
NA	few	TRBV28	TRBJ1-1	TGTGCCAGCAGTTCGACGAGGGTTGCGGGAAACACTGAAGCTTTCTTT	CASSSTRVAGNTEAFF
NA	many	TRBV5-1	TRBJ2-2	TGCGCCAGCAGCTTGGAGTACGCAGGGGCAACGGACACCGGGGAGCTGTTTTTT	CASSLEYAGATDTGELFF
NA	many	TRBV4-2	TRBJ1-2	TGTGCCAGCAGCCAAGAGGGGAGGGGTCTCTATGGCTACACCTTC	CASSQEGRGLYGYTF
NA	many	TRBV5-1	TRBJ2-5	TGCGCCAGCAGCTTGGAAAGGGAAGAGACCCAGTACTTC	CASSLEREETQYF
TRBD2	many	TRBV20-1	TRBJ2-3	TGCAGTGCTACCATCACGCGGGGGACGGATACGCAGTATTTT	CSATITRGTDTQYF
NA	many	TRBV6-5	TRBJ1-2	TGTGCCAGCAGTTACTCGCAAGGGGAGGGCTACACCTTC	CASSYSQGEGYTF
NA	many	TRBV28	TRBJ2-3	TGTGCCAGCAGTTTGTCAGGGTCAGATACGCAGTATTTT	CASSLSGSDTQYF
TRBD2	NA	TRBV12-5	TRBJ2-1	TGTGCTAGTGGTTTGGTCCGGACTAGCGGAATTTACAATGAGCAGTTCTTC	CASGLVRTSGIYNEQFF
NA	many	TRBV20-1	TRBJ2-6	TGCAGTGCTCGGTTCGGGGGCTCTGGGGCCAACGTCCTGACTTTC	CSARFGGSGANVLTF
NA	many	TRBV3-1	TRBJ2-5	TGTGCCAGCAGCCAAGACAGGGACCAAGAGACCCAGTACTTC	CASSQDRDQETQYF
NA	many	TRBV20-1	TRBJ2-1	TGCAGTGCGGGGAGGGGTAGGGGGTACAATGAGCAGTTCTTC	CSAGRGRGYNEQFF
TRBD2	many	TRBV29-1	TRBJ2-1	TGCAGCGGTACTAGCGGGGGGGCCTATGAGCAGTTCTTC	CSGTSGGAYEQFF
TRBD2	many	TRBV20-1	TRBJ2-5	TGCAGTGCTAGAGATCTAGCGGGGGCCCAAGAGACCCAGTACTTC	CSARDLAGAQETQYF
NA	NA	TRBV29-1	TRBJ2-3	TGCAGCGCCGAAGGGGACGGACAGAGCACAGATACGCAGTATTTT	CSAEGDGQSTDTQYF
NA	many	TRBV6-6	TRBJ1-4	TGTGCCAGCAAATCTCCGCCGGAAAATGAAAAACTGTTTTTT	CASKSPPENEKLFF
NA	few	TRBV6-1	TRBJ2-7	TGTGCCAGCAGCGGGGGCCGATTCTCCGAGCAGTACTTC	CASSGGRFSEQYF
NA	few	TRBV4-1	TRBJ2-3	TGCGCCAGCAGCCAAGATTTTGATACGCAGTATTTT	CASSQDFDTQYF
TRBD1	many	TRBV13	TRBJ2-7	TGTGCCAGCAGAGCCTCCGGGACAGGGGGCCCCTACGAGCAGTACTTC	CASRASGTGGPYEQYF
NA	NA	TRBV5-1	TRBJ1-1	TGCGCCAGCAGCCAGTGGGGGGAAACTGAAGCTTTCTTT	CASSQWGETEAFF
TRBD2	many	TRBV9	TRBJ2-7	TGTGCCAGCAGCTTCCCCTCGGGGGGCGAGCAGTACTTC	CASSFPSGGEQYF
TRBD1	many	TRBV5-1	TRBJ1-6	TGCGCCAGCAGTTCGGAGGGGGCGCAAAGTTCACCCCTCCACTTT	CASSSEGAQSSPLHF
TRBD2	many	TRBV29-1	TRBJ2-1	TGCAGCGCAAGCCCTAGCGGGAGGGCCTCGTTTGAGCAGTTCTTC	CSASPSGRASFEQFF
TRBD1	medium-sized	TRBV12-3/TRBV12-4	TRBJ2-5	TGTGCCAGCAGTTTGAGGGGGCCCCAATACTTC	CASSLRGPQYF
TRBD2	many	TRBV4-1	TRBJ2-5	TGCGCCAGCAGCCAAGAAGGGAGGGGCCCAGAGACCCAGTACTTC	CASSQEGRGPETQYF
NA	many	TRBV5-1	TRBJ2-7	TGCGCCAGCAGCCACGGACTGGGGACCTACGAGCAGTACTTC	CASSHGLGTYEQYF
NA	many	TRBV11-3	TRBJ2-2	TGTGCCAGCAGCTTCGGGACAAACACCGGGGAGCTGTTTTTT	CASSFGTNTGELFF
TRBD1	many	TRBV11-2	TRBJ2-7	TGTGCCAGCAGCTTAGAGGGACAGTTCTACGAGCAGTACTTC	CASSLEGQFYEQYF
TRBD1	many	TRBV5-6	TRBJ1-1	TGTGCCAGCAGCTTGCCTCCCGGGACAGGAACTGAAGCTTTCTTT	CASSLPPGTGTEAFF
NA	many	TRBV5-6	TRBJ1-2	TGTGCCAGCAGCCAGGGGATATCTGCGTATGGCTACACCTTC	CASSQGISAYGYTF
NA	few	TRBV20-1	TRBJ1-2	TGCAGTGCTAGACAGGGGCCTAACTATGGCTACACCTTC	CSARQGPNYGYTF
NA	many	TRBV5-1	TRBJ1-1	TGCGCCAGCAGCTTACAGGATTCGCGTACTGAAGCTTTCTTT	CASSLQDSRTEAFF
NA	many	TRBV25-1	TRBJ1-1	TGTGCCAGCAGTGAATGGGGTTCGGGGACTGAAGCTTTCTTT	CASSEWGSGTEAFF
NA	many	TRBV2	TRBJ1-4	TGTGCCAGCAGTGAACGGGAAAAACTGTTTTTT	CASSEREKLFF
TRBD2	many	TRBV20-1	TRBJ2-1	TGCAGTGCTAGGAGGGGGACTAGCGGCTCACTGAGTGGCAATGAGCAGTTCTTC	CSARRGTSGSLSGNEQFF
NA	many	TRBV18	TRBJ2-7	TGTGCCAGCTCACTATCCTACGAGCAGTACTTC	CASSLSYEQYF
TRBD1	many	TRBV28	TRBJ2-7	TGTGCCAGCTCCAAGGGACAGCTCGCCTACGAGCAGTACTTC	CASSKGQLAYEQYF
TRBD1	few	TRBV10-3	TRBJ2-3	TGTGCCATCAGCGGATATACGGGACAGAGCACAGATACGCAGTATTTT	CAISGYTGQSTDTQYF
NA	many	TRBV29-1	TRBJ1-1	TGCAGCGTTGGAGGGACCAACACTGAAGCTTTCTTT	CSVGGTNTEAFF
NA	NA	TRBV20-1	TRBJ2-7	TGCAGACCGCACGGGTTCGTCGAGCAGTACTTC	CRPHGFVEQYF
TRBD1	many	TRBV15	TRBJ2-7	TGTGCCACCAGCAGCCCGGGACAGGGAAGCGAGCAGTACTTC	CATSSPGQGSEQYF
NA	many	TRBV15	TRBJ2-5	TGTGCCACCAGCAGAGATCTCGAGACCCAGTACTTC	CATSRDLETQYF
NA	NA	TRBV29-1	TRBJ2-5	TGCAGCGTTGAAGATCTGGGGATTCAAGAGACCCAGTACTTC	CSVEDLGIQETQYF
NA	few	TRBV29-1	TRBJ2-2	TGCAGCGTATCAAGGAACACCGGGGAGCTGTTTTTT	CSVSRNTGELFF
NA	many	TRBV29-1	TRBJ2-7	TGCAGCGCAGTGGAGGGTTCCTACGAGCAGTACTTC	CSAVEGSYEQYF
TRBD1	many	TRBV27	TRBJ2-1	TGTGCCAGCACCCTTACAGGGGGCCCCTACAATGAGCAGTTCTTC	CASTLTGGPYNEQFF
NA	NA	TRBV4-1	TRBJ2-1	TGCGCCAGCAGCCAACCATTCCTGCTGGGGGAGCAGTTCTTC	CASSQPFLLGEQFF
NA	many	TRBV2	TRBJ2-2	TGTGCCAGCAGGACTAGTCTGACCGGGGAGCTGTTTTTT	CASRTSLTGELFF
TRBD1	many	TRBV3-1	TRBJ1-1	TGTGCCAGCAGCCAAGCAGGGGGCACTGAAGCTTTCTTT	CASSQAGGTEAFF
TRBD2	NA	TRBV9	TRBJ2-7	TGTTCCAGCAGCGTAGCGGGCGGGAGGTCTTACGAGCAGTACTTC	CSSSVAGGRSYEQYF
NA	many	TRBV6-5	TRBJ2-7	TGTGCCAGCAGTTCTCGAGCCTACGAGCAGTACTTC	CASSSRAYEQYF